The rows below give T cell receptor beta chains drawn from one sample of a study of blood T cell repertoires in COVID-19. Produced via immunoSEQ multiplex PCR; TCRdb's table is partial and in-frame only. The sample yields 50,000 to 65,000 clones, roughly 85% seen once. Sequencing was performed on peripheral blood. The receptors were sampled from a human donor in a cohort sampled during active COVID-19. Each CDR3 is given with its conserved first and last residue. Fields, in order: J gene, clone size, V gene, D gene, CDR3 protein, CDR3 DNA. The D gene is left open where the match is weak. Clone size is shown for a subset of rows, as once, few, many or a class of expanded clone.

j_gene: TRBJ1-2; abundance: once; v_gene: TRBV6-6; d_gene: NA; CDR3aa: CASREQGMVYGYTF; CDR3nt: TGTGCCAGCAGGGAACAGGGAATGGTCTATGGCTACACCTTC
j_gene: TRBJ1-4; abundance: NA; v_gene: TRBV28; d_gene: NA; CDR3aa: CASSFAAGRGNEKLFF; CDR3nt: TGTGCCAGCAGTTTCGCGGCCGGGAGAGGGAATGAAAAACTGTTTTTT
j_gene: TRBJ1-4; abundance: many; v_gene: TRBV28; d_gene: NA; CDR3aa: CASSLFALAAEKLFF; CDR3nt: TGTGCCAGCAGTTTATTCGCCCTGGCTGCTGAAAAACTGTTTTTT
j_gene: TRBJ2-7; abundance: NA; v_gene: TRBV2; d_gene: NA; CDR3aa: CASSTGTWGSYEQYF; CDR3nt: TGTGCCAGCAGTACCGGGACTTGGGGCTCCTACGAGCAGTACTTC
j_gene: TRBJ2-7; abundance: NA; v_gene: TRBV30; d_gene: NA; CDR3aa: CAWRTGNGYGEQYF; CDR3nt: TGTGCCTGGAGAACCGGGAATGGGTACGGCGAGCAGTACTTC
j_gene: TRBJ2-7; abundance: NA; v_gene: TRBV4-1; d_gene: NA; CDR3aa: CASSPRDSSDEQYF; CDR3nt: TGCGCCAGCAGCCCTCGGGACTCCTCGGACGAGCAGTACTTC
j_gene: TRBJ1-2; abundance: NA; v_gene: TRBV27; d_gene: NA; CDR3aa: CASSLVGAGDPANYGYTF; CDR3nt: TGTGCCAGCAGTTTAGTTGGTGCAGGGGACCCCGCTAACTATGGCTACACCTTC
j_gene: TRBJ1-1; abundance: NA; v_gene: TRBV12-3/TRBV12-4; d_gene: TRBD1; CDR3aa: CASSPGQARPFF; CDR3nt: TGTGCCAGCAGTCCGGGACAGGCGAGACCTTTCTTT
j_gene: TRBJ2-5; abundance: NA; v_gene: TRBV7-6; d_gene: NA; CDR3aa: CASSSRGAGETQYF; CDR3nt: TGTGCCAGCAGTTCCAGGGGGGCAGGGGAGACCCAGTACTTC
j_gene: TRBJ1-6; abundance: NA; v_gene: TRBV6-2/TRBV6-3; d_gene: NA; CDR3aa: CASRPSTAYNSPLHF; CDR3nt: TGTGCCAGCAGACCTTCGACAGCTTATAATTCACCCCTCCACTTT
j_gene: TRBJ2-2; abundance: NA; v_gene: TRBV7-3; d_gene: NA; CDR3aa: CASSRPGDGELFF; CDR3nt: TGTGCCAGCAGCCGACCAGGCGACGGGGAGCTGTTTTTT
j_gene: TRBJ2-3; abundance: NA; v_gene: TRBV19; d_gene: TRBD1; CDR3aa: CASSITGVPDTQYF; CDR3nt: TGTGCCAGTAGTATAACAGGGGTCCCCGATACGCAGTATTTT
j_gene: TRBJ2-3; abundance: NA; v_gene: TRBV5-1; d_gene: TRBD2; CDR3aa: CASRTGTSGGGDTQYF; CDR3nt: TGCGCCAGCCGGACAGGGACTAGCGGGGGGGGAGATACGCAGTATTTT
j_gene: TRBJ1-1; abundance: NA; v_gene: TRBV7-3; d_gene: NA; CDR3aa: CASTQRGPEAFF; CDR3nt: TGTGCCAGCACCCAGCGGGGCCCTGAAGCTTTCTTT
j_gene: TRBJ2-1; abundance: NA; v_gene: TRBV10-3; d_gene: TRBD1; CDR3aa: CAISAPGQGFNEQFF; CDR3nt: TGTGCCATCAGTGCGCCGGGACAGGGGTTTAATGAGCAGTTCTTC
j_gene: TRBJ2-7; abundance: NA; v_gene: TRBV11-2; d_gene: NA; CDR3aa: CASSFMFLATRSEQYF; CDR3nt: TGTGCCAGCAGCTTCATGTTCCTGGCGACTCGAAGCGAGCAGTACTTC
j_gene: TRBJ2-1; abundance: NA; v_gene: TRBV4-2; d_gene: TRBD2; CDR3aa: CASSHTGTSGRINEQFF; CDR3nt: TGTGCCAGCAGCCACACCGGGACTAGCGGGAGGATTAATGAGCAGTTCTTC
j_gene: TRBJ2-3; abundance: NA; v_gene: TRBV9; d_gene: NA; CDR3aa: CASSVRVSTDTQYF; CDR3nt: TGTGCCAGCAGCGTCAGGGTTAGCACAGATACGCAGTATTTT
j_gene: TRBJ2-4; abundance: NA; v_gene: TRBV12-3/TRBV12-4; d_gene: NA; CDR3aa: CASSAGSKNIQYF; CDR3nt: TGTGCCAGCAGCGCCGGGTCCAAAAACATTCAGTACTTC
j_gene: TRBJ2-2; abundance: NA; v_gene: TRBV7-6; d_gene: TRBD2; CDR3aa: CASTSTSGMNTGELFF; CDR3nt: TGTGCCAGCACGTCCACTAGCGGGATGAACACCGGGGAGCTGTTTTTT
j_gene: TRBJ2-5; abundance: NA; v_gene: TRBV5-4; d_gene: TRBD2; CDR3aa: CASRRTSARGETQYF; CDR3nt: TGTGCCAGCAGGCGTACTAGCGCCCGGGGAGAGACCCAGTACTTC
j_gene: TRBJ1-6; abundance: NA; v_gene: TRBV2; d_gene: NA; CDR3aa: CASSELFSPPLHF; CDR3nt: TGTGCCAGCAGTGAACTTTTTTCCCCCCCCCTCCACTTT
j_gene: TRBJ1-3; abundance: NA; v_gene: TRBV28; d_gene: NA; CDR3aa: CASSFPDRLSSGNTIYF; CDR3nt: TGTGCCAGCAGTTTTCCCGACAGGCTAAGCTCTGGAAACACCATATATTTT
j_gene: TRBJ2-7; abundance: NA; v_gene: TRBV18; d_gene: NA; CDR3aa: CASSGAAYEQYF; CDR3nt: TGTGCCAGCTCAGGGGCCGCCTACGAGCAGTACTTC
j_gene: TRBJ1-1; abundance: NA; v_gene: TRBV9; d_gene: TRBD1; CDR3aa: CASSVTGGGTEAFF; CDR3nt: TGTGCCAGCAGCGTGACAGGGGGCGGAACTGAAGCTTTCTTT
j_gene: TRBJ1-2; abundance: NA; v_gene: TRBV28; d_gene: NA; CDR3aa: CASSPRNYGYTF; CDR3nt: TGTGCCAGCAGTCCGCGAAACTATGGCTACACCTTC
j_gene: TRBJ2-2; abundance: NA; v_gene: TRBV7-7; d_gene: TRBD2; CDR3aa: CASSLGLAGVGGELFF; CDR3nt: TGTGCCAGCAGCTTGGGACTAGCGGGAGTTGGCGGGGAGCTGTTTTTT
j_gene: TRBJ1-5; abundance: few; v_gene: TRBV3-1/TRBV3-2; d_gene: NA; CDR3aa: CASSQKGTFGGQPQHF; CDR3nt: TGTGCCAGCAGCCAAAAGGGGACTTTCGGAGGTCAGCCCCAGCATTTT
j_gene: TRBJ2-3; abundance: many; v_gene: TRBV24-1; d_gene: TRBD1; CDR3aa: CATSGTGELTDTQYF; CDR3nt: TGTGCCACCAGTGGAACAGGGGAACTCACAGATACGCAGTATTTT
j_gene: TRBJ1-6; abundance: NA; v_gene: TRBV5-8; d_gene: NA; CDR3aa: CASSLSRIGALHF; CDR3nt: TGTGCCAGCAGCTTGTCTAGGATCGGGGCCCTCCACTTT
j_gene: TRBJ2-7; abundance: NA; v_gene: TRBV6-1; d_gene: TRBD1; CDR3aa: CASSDMGQSYEQYF; CDR3nt: TGTGCCAGCAGTGACATGGGACAGTCCTACGAGCAGTACTTC
j_gene: TRBJ1-2; abundance: NA; v_gene: TRBV19; d_gene: TRBD1; CDR3aa: CASSRDRGNYGYTF; CDR3nt: TGTGCCAGTAGTCGGGACAGGGGGAACTATGGCTACACCTTC
j_gene: TRBJ1-2; abundance: once; v_gene: TRBV5-1; d_gene: NA; CDR3aa: CASSPQGANYGYTF; CDR3nt: TGCGCCAGCAGCCCACAGGGCGCTAACTATGGCTACACCTTC
j_gene: TRBJ2-7; abundance: NA; v_gene: TRBV20-1; d_gene: NA; CDR3aa: CSASVPAGSPYEQYF; CDR3nt: TGCAGTGCTAGTGTCCCCGCAGGGTCCCCCTACGAGCAGTACTTC
j_gene: TRBJ1-1; abundance: few; v_gene: TRBV11-2; d_gene: NA; CDR3aa: CASSFQGKTEAFF; CDR3nt: TGTGCCAGCAGCTTCCAGGGCAAGACTGAAGCTTTCTTT
j_gene: TRBJ2-7; abundance: NA; v_gene: TRBV18; d_gene: TRBD2; CDR3aa: CASSPGLAYEQYF; CDR3nt: TGTGCCAGCTCACCCGGACTAGCCTACGAGCAGTACTTC
j_gene: TRBJ2-5; abundance: NA; v_gene: TRBV5-1; d_gene: NA; CDR3aa: CASSLRGEAETQYF; CDR3nt: TGCGCCAGCAGCTTGAGAGGGGAGGCGGAGACCCAGTACTTC
j_gene: TRBJ1-5; abundance: NA; v_gene: TRBV27; d_gene: NA; CDR3aa: CASSLWQNQPQHF; CDR3nt: TGTGCCAGCAGTTTATGGCAAAATCAGCCCCAGCATTTT
j_gene: TRBJ1-3; abundance: NA; v_gene: TRBV24-1; d_gene: NA; CDR3aa: CATSDSRGSGNTIYF; CDR3nt: TGTGCCACCAGTGATTCCAGGGGCTCTGGAAACACCATATATTTT
j_gene: TRBJ2-3; abundance: NA; v_gene: TRBV6-1; d_gene: TRBD2; CDR3aa: CASSDSGSSTDTQYF; CDR3nt: TGTGCCAGCAGTGATAGCGGGAGTAGCACAGATACGCAGTATTTT
j_gene: TRBJ1-2; abundance: NA; v_gene: TRBV5-1; d_gene: TRBD1; CDR3aa: CASSFRGDPGYTF; CDR3nt: TGCGCCAGCAGCTTCAGGGGGGACCCTGGCTACACCTTC
j_gene: TRBJ1-1; abundance: once; v_gene: TRBV30; d_gene: TRBD1; CDR3aa: CAEYRGVGAFF; CDR3nt: TGTGCCGAATACAGGGGCGTAGGGGCTTTCTTT
j_gene: TRBJ1-4; abundance: NA; v_gene: TRBV2; d_gene: NA; CDR3aa: CASSEALSGYEKLFF; CDR3nt: TGTGCCAGCAGTGAAGCGCTTTCAGGATACGAAAAACTGTTTTTT
j_gene: TRBJ2-2; abundance: once; v_gene: TRBV30; d_gene: NA; CDR3aa: CAWSPHTGELFF; CDR3nt: TGTGCCTGGAGTCCTCACACCGGGGAGCTGTTTTTT
j_gene: TRBJ2-7; abundance: NA; v_gene: TRBV7-8; d_gene: TRBD2; CDR3aa: CASSLGLAGGPEQYF; CDR3nt: TGTGCCAGCAGCTTAGGATTAGCGGGAGGCCCCGAGCAGTACTTC
j_gene: TRBJ1-2; abundance: NA; v_gene: TRBV19; d_gene: TRBD1; CDR3aa: CASSIIQGNYGYTF; CDR3nt: TGTGCCAGTAGTATTATACAGGGGAACTATGGCTACACCTTC
j_gene: TRBJ2-7; abundance: NA; v_gene: TRBV11-2; d_gene: TRBD2; CDR3aa: CASSPTGTSAYEQYF; CDR3nt: TGTGCCAGCAGTCCCACCGGGACTAGTGCCTACGAGCAGTACTTC
j_gene: TRBJ2-5; abundance: NA; v_gene: TRBV5-6; d_gene: TRBD2; CDR3aa: CASSVGTSGLQETQYF; CDR3nt: TGTGCCAGCAGCGTAGGGACTAGCGGACTCCAAGAGACCCAGTACTTC
j_gene: TRBJ2-5; abundance: NA; v_gene: TRBV2; d_gene: NA; CDR3aa: CASLRETQYF; CDR3nt: TGTGCCAGCCTTCGGGAGACCCAGTACTTC
j_gene: TRBJ2-7; abundance: once; v_gene: TRBV28; d_gene: NA; CDR3aa: CASSLSGATYEQYF; CDR3nt: TGTGCCAGCAGTTTATCAGGGGCCACCTACGAGCAGTACTTC
j_gene: TRBJ1-6; abundance: NA; v_gene: TRBV7-2; d_gene: NA; CDR3aa: CASSLGGSRSPLHF; CDR3nt: TGTGCCAGCAGCCTGGGAGGGTCTCGGTCACCCCTCCACTTT
j_gene: TRBJ2-3; abundance: NA; v_gene: TRBV1; d_gene: NA; CDR3aa: CTSRTSGGYSEDTQYF; CDR3nt: TGCACCAGCCGGACTAGCGGGGGTTATTCGGAAGATACGCAGTATTTT
j_gene: TRBJ2-7; abundance: NA; v_gene: TRBV28; d_gene: NA; CDR3aa: CASSYYDEQYF; CDR3nt: TGTGCCAGCAGTTACTATGACGAGCAGTACTTC
j_gene: TRBJ2-5; abundance: NA; v_gene: TRBV5-3; d_gene: TRBD2; CDR3aa: CARSNRGGRETQYF; CDR3nt: TGTGCCAGAAGCAACCGGGGGGGCCGGGAGACCCAGTACTTC
j_gene: TRBJ2-7; abundance: NA; v_gene: TRBV5-5; d_gene: NA; CDR3aa: CASSLTDSYEQYF; CDR3nt: TGTGCCAGCAGCCTAACTGACAGCTACGAGCAGTACTTC
j_gene: TRBJ2-1; abundance: NA; v_gene: TRBV12-3/TRBV12-4; d_gene: NA; CDR3aa: CASSFQEQFF; CDR3nt: TGTGCCAGCAGTTTCCAAGAGCAGTTCTTC
j_gene: TRBJ1-2; abundance: NA; v_gene: TRBV6-2/TRBV6-3; d_gene: NA; CDR3aa: CASSYKGLAGYTF; CDR3nt: TGTGCCAGCAGTTACAAGGGGTTGGCTGGCTACACCTTC
j_gene: TRBJ1-2; abundance: NA; v_gene: TRBV5-1; d_gene: NA; CDR3aa: CASSLAGQDGYTF; CDR3nt: TGCGCCAGCAGCTTGGCGGGACAAGATGGCTACACCTTC
j_gene: TRBJ1-1; abundance: NA; v_gene: TRBV7-9; d_gene: NA; CDR3aa: CASSLRDTEAFF; CDR3nt: TGTGCCAGCAGCCTCAGGGACACTGAAGCTTTCTTT